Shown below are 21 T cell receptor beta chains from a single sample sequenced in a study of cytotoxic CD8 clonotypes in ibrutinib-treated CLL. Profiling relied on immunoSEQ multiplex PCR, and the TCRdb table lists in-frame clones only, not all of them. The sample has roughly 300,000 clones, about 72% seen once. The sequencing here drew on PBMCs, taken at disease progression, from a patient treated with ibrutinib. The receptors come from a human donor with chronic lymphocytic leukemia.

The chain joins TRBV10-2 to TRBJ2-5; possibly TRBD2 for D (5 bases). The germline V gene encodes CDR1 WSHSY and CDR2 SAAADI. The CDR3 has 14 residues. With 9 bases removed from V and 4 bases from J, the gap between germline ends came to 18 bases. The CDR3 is CASESGPEGETQYF. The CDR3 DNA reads TGCGCCAGTGAATCCGGGCCCGAGGGAGAGACCCAGTACTTC.

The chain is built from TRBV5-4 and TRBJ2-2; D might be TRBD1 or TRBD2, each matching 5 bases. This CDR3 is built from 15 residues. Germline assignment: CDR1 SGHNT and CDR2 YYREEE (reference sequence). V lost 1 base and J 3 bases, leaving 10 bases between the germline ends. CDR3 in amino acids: CASSLLRGDTGELFF. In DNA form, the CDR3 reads TGTGCCAGCAGCTTGCTCCGAGGGGACACCGGGGAGCTGTTTTTT.

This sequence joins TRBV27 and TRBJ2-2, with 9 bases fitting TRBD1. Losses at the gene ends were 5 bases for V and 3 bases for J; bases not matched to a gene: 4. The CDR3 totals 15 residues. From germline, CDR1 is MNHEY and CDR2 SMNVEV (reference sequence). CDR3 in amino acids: CASSTDRGYTGELFF. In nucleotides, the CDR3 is TGTGCCAGCAGTACGGACAGGGGATACACCGGGGAGCTGTTTTTT.

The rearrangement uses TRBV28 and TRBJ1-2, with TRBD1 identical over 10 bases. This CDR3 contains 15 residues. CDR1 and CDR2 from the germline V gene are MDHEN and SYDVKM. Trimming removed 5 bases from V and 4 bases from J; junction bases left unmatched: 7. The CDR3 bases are TGTGCCAGCAGTATCCGACAGGGGGCTCTCTATGGCTACACCTTC. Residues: CASSIRQGALYGYTF.

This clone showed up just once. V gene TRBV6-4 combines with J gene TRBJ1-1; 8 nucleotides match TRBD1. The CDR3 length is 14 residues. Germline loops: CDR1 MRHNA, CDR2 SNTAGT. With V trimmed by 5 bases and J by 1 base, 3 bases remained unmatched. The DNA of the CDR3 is TGTGCCAGCAGTCGGACAGGGTCGAACACTGAAGCTTTCTTT. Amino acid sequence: CASSRTGSNTEAFF.

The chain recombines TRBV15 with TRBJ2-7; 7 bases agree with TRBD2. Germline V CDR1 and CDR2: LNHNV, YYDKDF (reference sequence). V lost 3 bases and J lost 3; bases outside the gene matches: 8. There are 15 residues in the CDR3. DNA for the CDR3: TGTGCCACCAGCAGCGGGACCAGCGGGGTCTACGAGCAGTACTTC. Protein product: CATSSGTSGVYEQYF.

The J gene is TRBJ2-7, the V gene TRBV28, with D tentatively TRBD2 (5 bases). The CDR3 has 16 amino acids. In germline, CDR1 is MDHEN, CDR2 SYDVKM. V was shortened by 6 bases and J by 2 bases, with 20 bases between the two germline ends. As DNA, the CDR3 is TGTGCCAGCAGCCGAATCCGGGGTGGGATACCCTACGAGCAGTACTTC. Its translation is CASSRIRGGIPYEQYF.

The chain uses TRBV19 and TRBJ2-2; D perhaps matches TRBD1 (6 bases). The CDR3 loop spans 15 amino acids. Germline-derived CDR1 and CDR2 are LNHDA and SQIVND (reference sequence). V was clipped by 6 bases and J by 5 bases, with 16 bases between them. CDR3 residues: CASRLDGTFTGELFF. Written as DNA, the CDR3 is TGTGCCAGTAGATTGGACGGGACATTTACCGGGGAGCTGTTTTTT.

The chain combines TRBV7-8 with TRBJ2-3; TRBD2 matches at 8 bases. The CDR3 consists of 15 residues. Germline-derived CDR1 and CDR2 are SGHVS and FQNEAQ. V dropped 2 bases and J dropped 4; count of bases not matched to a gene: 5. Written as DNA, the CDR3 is TGTGCCAGCAGCTTACAAACTAGCGGAGCAGATACGCAGTATTTT. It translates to CASSLQTSGADTQYF.

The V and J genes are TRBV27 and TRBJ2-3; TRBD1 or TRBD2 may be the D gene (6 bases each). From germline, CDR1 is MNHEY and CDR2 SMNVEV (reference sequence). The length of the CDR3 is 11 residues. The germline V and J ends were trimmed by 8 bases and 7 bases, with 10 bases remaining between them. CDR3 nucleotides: TGTGCCAGCGGAGGGGGGTATACGCAGTATTTT. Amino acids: CASGGGYTQYF.

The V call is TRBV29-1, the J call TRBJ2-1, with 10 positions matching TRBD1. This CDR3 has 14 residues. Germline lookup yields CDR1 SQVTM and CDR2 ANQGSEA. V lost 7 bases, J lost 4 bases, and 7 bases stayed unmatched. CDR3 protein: CSAATGGWYNEQFF. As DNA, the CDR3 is TGCAGCGCCGCGACAGGGGGCTGGTACAATGAGCAGTTCTTC.

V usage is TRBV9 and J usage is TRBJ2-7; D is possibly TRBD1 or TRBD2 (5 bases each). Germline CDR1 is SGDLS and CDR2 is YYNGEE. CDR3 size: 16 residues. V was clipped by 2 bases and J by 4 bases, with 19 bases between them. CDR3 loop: CASSVEPGRGKYEQYF. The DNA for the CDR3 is TGTGCCAGCAGCGTTGAACCGGGACGAGGAAAATACGAGCAGTACTTC.

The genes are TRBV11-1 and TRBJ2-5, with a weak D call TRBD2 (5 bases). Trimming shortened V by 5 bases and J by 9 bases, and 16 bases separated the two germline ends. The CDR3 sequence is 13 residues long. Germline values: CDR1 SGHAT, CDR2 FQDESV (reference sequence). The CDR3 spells CASSVLGDGSQYF. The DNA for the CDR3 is TGTGCCAGCAGCGTTTTGGGAGACGGGTCCCAGTACTTC.

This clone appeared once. CDR3 sequence (DNA): TGTGCCAGCTCACCAAGAACCGGGACAGGGGGCAATGAGCAGTTCTTC. The encoded protein is CASSPRTGTGGNEQFF. The chain carries TRBV18 and TRBJ2-1, with 11 bases aligning to TRBD1. V was clipped by 2 bases and J by 6 bases; unmatched bases: 6. CDR3 length: 16 amino acids. Germline CDR1 and CDR2: KGHSH and LQKENI.

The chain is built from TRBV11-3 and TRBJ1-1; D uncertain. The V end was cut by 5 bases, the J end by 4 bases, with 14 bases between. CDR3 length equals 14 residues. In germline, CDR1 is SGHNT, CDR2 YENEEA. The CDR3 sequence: CASSPRGGSTEAFF. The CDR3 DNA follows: TGTGCCAGCAGCCCACGTGGAGGAAGCACTGAAGCTTTCTTT.

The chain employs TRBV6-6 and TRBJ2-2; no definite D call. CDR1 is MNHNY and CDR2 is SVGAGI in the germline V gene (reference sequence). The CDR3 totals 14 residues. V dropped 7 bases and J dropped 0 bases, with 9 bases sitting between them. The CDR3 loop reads CASIGSPNTGELFF. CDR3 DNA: TGTGCCAGCATAGGATCCCCGAACACCGGGGAGCTGTTTTTT.

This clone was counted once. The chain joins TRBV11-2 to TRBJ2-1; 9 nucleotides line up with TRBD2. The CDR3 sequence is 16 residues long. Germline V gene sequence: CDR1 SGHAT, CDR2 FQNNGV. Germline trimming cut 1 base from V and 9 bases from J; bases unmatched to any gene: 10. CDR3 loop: CASSLGPAGGYGEQFF. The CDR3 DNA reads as TGTGCCAGCAGCTTAGGGCCCGCGGGGGGGTATGGTGAGCAGTTCTTC. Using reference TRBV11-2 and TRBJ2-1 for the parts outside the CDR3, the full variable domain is EAGVAQSPRYKIIEKRQSVAFWCNPISGHATLYWYQQILGQGPKLLIQFQNNGVVDDSQLPKDRFSAERLKGVDSTLKIQPAKLEDSAVYLCASSLGPAGGYGEQFFGPGTRLTVL.

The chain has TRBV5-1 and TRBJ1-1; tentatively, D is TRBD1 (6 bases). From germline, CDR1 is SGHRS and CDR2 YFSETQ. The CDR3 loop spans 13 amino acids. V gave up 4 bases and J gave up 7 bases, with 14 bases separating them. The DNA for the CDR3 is TGCGCCAGCAGCGTGGGCGGGACACTTGAAGCTTTCTTT. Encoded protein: CASSVGGTLEAFF.

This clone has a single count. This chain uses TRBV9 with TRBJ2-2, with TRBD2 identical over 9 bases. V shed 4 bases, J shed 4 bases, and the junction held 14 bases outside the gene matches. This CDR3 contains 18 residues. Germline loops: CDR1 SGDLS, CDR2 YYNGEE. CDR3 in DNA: TGTGCCAGCAGCCCCGTGGCGGGGGGGCCTCGCGGCACCGGGGAGCTGTTTTTT. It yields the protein CASSPVAGGPRGTGELFF.

As DNA, the CDR3 is TGTGCCAGTTCCTCCGCTGGGCCTAGCACAGATACGCAGTATTTT. Its protein is CASSSAGPSTDTQYF. The chain employs TRBV19 and TRBJ2-3; D is ambiguous. The germline gives CDR1 LNHDA, CDR2 SQIVND (reference sequence). The CDR3 totals 15 residues. Trimming pared 8 bases from V and 0 bases from J, leaving 15 bases between. The full variable domain, rest sourced from reference TRBV19 and TRBJ2-3, is DGGITQSPKYLFRKEGQNVTLSCEQNLNHDAMYWYRQDPGQGLRLIYYSQIVNDFQKGDIAEGYSVSREKKESFPLTVTSAQKNPTAFYLCASSSAGPSTDTQYFGPGTRLTVL.

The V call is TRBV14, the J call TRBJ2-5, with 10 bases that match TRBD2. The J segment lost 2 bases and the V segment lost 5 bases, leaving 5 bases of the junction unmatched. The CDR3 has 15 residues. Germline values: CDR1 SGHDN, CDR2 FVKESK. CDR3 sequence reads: CASSVRTSGQETQYF. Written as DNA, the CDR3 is TGTGCCAGCAGCGTGCGGACTAGCGGACAAGAGACCCAGTACTTC.